Following are 19 T cell receptor beta chains from one sample sequenced in a study of OX40 agonist ivuxolimab in advanced cancers. The protocol was immunoSEQ multiplex PCR, while the TCRdb copy is restricted to in-frame clones and leaves out a portion. The sample yields nearly 65,000 clones, about 91% seen once. The material was CD4+ or CD8+ T cells sorted from blood, obtained in a trial of the OX40 agonist ivuxolimab. Receptor source: an adult with an advanced solid tumor such as melanoma, head and neck, liver or kidney cancer.

V and J are TRBV7-9 and TRBJ2-5, with 13 bases lining up with TRBD2. The germline V gene has CDR1 SEHNR and CDR2 FQNEAQ (reference sequence). V lost 5 bases and J lost 4; bases outside the gene matches: 7. The CDR3 totals 16 residues. CDR3 sequence reads: CASSRRLAGGSETQYF. CDR3 nucleotide sequence: TGTGCCAGCAGCCGCAGACTAGCGGGGGGCTCAGAGACCCAGTACTTC.

This chain joins TRBV9 and TRBJ1-4; D gene uncertain. Germline CDR1 is SGDLS and CDR2 is YYNGEE. Trimming pared 3 bases from V and 0 bases from J, leaving 6 bases between. The CDR3 extends over 14 amino acids. CDR3 nucleotides: TGTGCCAGCAGCGCGCTTGCAACTAATGAAAAACTGTTTTTT. As protein: CASSALATNEKLFF.

This sequence joins TRBV4-1 and TRBJ2-3; D may be TRBD1 or TRBD2 (7 bases each). V lost 0 bases and J lost 5, with 15 bases in between. Germline V gives CDR1 MGHRA, CDR2 YSYEKL. CDR3 length: 16 amino acids. The CDR3 nucleotides are TGCGCCAGCAGCCAAGAGGGAGGGGGCTGGGTAGATACGCAGTATTTT. This sequence encodes CASSQEGGGWVDTQYF.

This chain connects TRBV6-1 to TRBJ1-1; the D is unclear. The CDR3 runs to 14 residues. The germline V and J ends were trimmed by 8 bases and 1 base, with 14 bases remaining between them. Looked up from germline, CDR1 is MNHNS and CDR2 is SASEGT. As DNA, the CDR3 is TGTGCCAGCTATCTACCGATCGGGAACACTGAAGCTTTCTTT. This gives the protein CASYLPIGNTEAFF.

The V and J genes are TRBV7-2 and TRBJ2-1; a possible D gene is TRBD1 (6 bases). Germline V gene sequence: CDR1 SGHTA, CDR2 FQGNSA. CDR3 length equals 16 residues. Trimming shortened V by 5 bases and J by 3 bases, and 17 bases separated the two germline ends. CDR3 coding DNA: TGTGCCAGCAGCCGGGGCTGGGACACGTACTACAATGAGCAGTTCTTC. It translates to CASSRGWDTYYNEQFF.

The V call is TRBV6-5, the J call TRBJ2-7, with 7 nucleotides matching TRBD1. Germline V gene sequence: CDR1 MNHEY, CDR2 SVGAGI. Unmatched junction bases numbered 3, after V lost 4 bases and J lost 3 bases. The CDR3 covers 13 residues. Here the CDR3 DNA reads TGTGCCAGCAGTTGGGACAGTAGCTACGAGCAGTACGTC. It is translated as CASSWDSSYEQYV.

V is TRBV2 and J is TRBJ2-7, with 11 bases that match TRBD1. Per the germline V gene, CDR1 is SNHLY and CDR2 is FYNNEI. The CDR3 sequence is 15 residues long. V lost 3 bases, J lost 4 bases, and 5 bases stayed unmatched. The CDR3 DNA follows: TGTGCCAGCAGTGACCAGGGACAGGGGGGGTACGAGCAGTACTTC. Translated: CASSDQGQGGYEQYF.

Worth noting for this clone: Other DNA sequences in this sample translate to the same CDR3. The gene calls are TRBV19 and TRBJ1-1; D possibly corresponds to TRBD1 (5 bases). CDR1 is LNHDA, CDR2 SQIVND, per germline (reference sequence). V lost 3 bases, J lost 0 bases, and 8 bases lay in between. This CDR3 is built from 14 residues. CDR3 nucleotides: TGTGCCAGTAGTATCCAGGGAATGAACACTGAAGCTTTCTTT. Protein product: CASSIQGMNTEAFF.

This chain joins TRBV6-1 and TRBJ2-5; possibly TRBD2 for D (5 bases). The CDR3 loop spans 15 amino acids. CDR1 and CDR2 (germline): MNHNS, SASEGT. V was clipped by 4 bases and J by 3 bases, with 15 bases between them. The CDR3 here is CASSVGEGRKETQYF. The DNA of the CDR3 is TGTGCCAGCAGTGTTGGAGAAGGGAGAAAAGAGACCCAGTACTTC.

The chain is built from TRBV6-1 and TRBJ1-3; TRBD1 might be the D (6 bases). The ends were cut back, 1 base at V and 1 base at J, with 14 bases in the middle. The CDR3 spans 17 residues. CDR1 MNHNS and CDR2 SASEGT come from the germline V gene. CDR3 loop: CASSEVYSGASGNTIYF. For the CDR3, the DNA is TGTGCCAGCAGTGAAGTTTATTCAGGGGCATCTGGAAACACCATATATTTT.

The chain uses TRBV19 and TRBJ1-5, with a weak D call TRBD1 (5 bases). The CDR3 totals 16 residues. Germline CDR1 reads LNHDA; CDR2 reads SQIVND (reference sequence). V lost 5 bases and J 1 base, leaving 15 bases between the germline ends. The CDR3 DNA sequence: TGTGCCAGTAGTGTGGGGCCCCCTATGAGCAATCAGCCCCAGCATTTT. It encodes CASSVGPPMSNQPQHF.

This clone has a single count. The rearrangement uses TRBV4-2 and TRBJ2-1; D tentatively fits TRBD1 or TRBD2 (5 bases each). The V gene's germline CDR1 is LGHNA and CDR2 YNFKEQ. This CDR3 has 14 residues. The V end was cut by 3 bases, the J end by 4 bases, with 10 bases between. CDR3 loop: CASSHGTAYNEQFF. CDR3 DNA: TGTGCCAGCAGCCATGGGACGGCGTACAATGAGCAGTTCTTC.

This clone has only a few counts. The chain is built from TRBV11-2 and TRBJ1-2; D is perhaps TRBD1 (5 bases). The ends were cut back, 1 base at V and 8 bases at J, with 11 bases in the middle. The CDR3 loop spans 13 amino acids. Germline lookup yields CDR1 SGHAT and CDR2 FQNNGV. Here the CDR3 reads CASSLAGIGGYTF. The CDR3 nucleotides read TGTGCCAGCAGCTTAGCAGGGATAGGCGGCTACACCTTC.

The chain has TRBV4-2 and TRBJ1-2; no firm D call. V dropped 1 base and J dropped 8 bases, with 5 bases sitting between them. The CDR3 sequence is 11 residues long. Germline V CDR1 and CDR2: LGHNA, YNFKEQ. CDR3 nucleotide sequence: TGTGCCAGCAGCCAAGGGTCCGGCTACACCTTC. Translation: CASSQGSGYTF.

This chain uses TRBV11-3 with TRBJ2-1; 11 bases map to TRBD2. Germline V gives CDR1 SGHNT, CDR2 YENEEA. J gave up 10 bases and V 5 bases, and 7 bases lay outside the gene matches. The CDR3 runs 14 residues. The CDR3 DNA reads as TGTGCCAGCAGCCTCGTAGCGGGAGGGGGAGAGCAGTTCTTC. Its translation is CASSLVAGGGEQFF.

The chain carries TRBV7-9 and TRBJ2-1; D is ambiguous. CDR3 length: 13 amino acids. Germline loops: CDR1 SEHNR, CDR2 FQNEAQ (reference sequence). V shed 7 bases and J shed 10 bases, with 17 bases lying between them. For the CDR3, the DNA is TGTGCCAGCACCCTTTTAAGTGCAGGCGAGCAGTTCTTC. Its translation: CASTLLSAGEQFF. Full variable domain (outside the CDR3, taken from reference TRBV7-9 and TRBJ2-1): DTGVSQNPRHKITKRGQNVTFRCDPISEHNRLYWYRQTLGQGPEFLTYFQNEAQLEKSRLLSDRFSAERPKGSFSTLEIQRTEQGDSAMYLCASTLLSAGEQFFGPGTRLTVL.

The rearrangement joins TRBV10-3 to TRBJ2-3; possibly TRBD1 for D (6 bases). Deletions cut 6 bases from V and 0 bases from J, with 7 bases between. Looked up from germline, CDR1 is ENHRY and CDR2 is SYGVKD. The CDR3 is made up of 13 amino acids. Written as DNA, the CDR3 is TGTGCCATCAGGGACAGTAGCACAGATACGCAGTATTTT. It encodes CAIRDSSTDTQYF.

V and J are TRBV27 and TRBJ2-7; D perhaps matches TRBD2 (5 bases). The V gene lost 6 bases and the J gene lost 2 bases, with 14 bases spanning the gap. Germline V lookup: CDR1 MNHEY, CDR2 SMNVEV (reference sequence). The CDR3 consists of 14 residues. This chain's CDR3 is CASSRAAVPYEQYV. CDR3 sequence (DNA): TGTGCCAGCAGCCGAGCGGCAGTACCCTACGAGCAGTACGTC.

The rearrangement uses TRBV19 and TRBJ1-3; 7 positions match TRBD1. There are 16 residues in the CDR3. The germline gives CDR1 LNHDA, CDR2 SQIVND (reference sequence). With 5 bases clipped from V and 4 bases from J, the junction kept 11 bases outside the gene matches. The CDR3 sequence: CASSPGPTGSGNTIYF. The DNA for the CDR3 is TGTGCCAGTAGTCCAGGACCGACAGGGTCGGGAAACACCATATATTTT.